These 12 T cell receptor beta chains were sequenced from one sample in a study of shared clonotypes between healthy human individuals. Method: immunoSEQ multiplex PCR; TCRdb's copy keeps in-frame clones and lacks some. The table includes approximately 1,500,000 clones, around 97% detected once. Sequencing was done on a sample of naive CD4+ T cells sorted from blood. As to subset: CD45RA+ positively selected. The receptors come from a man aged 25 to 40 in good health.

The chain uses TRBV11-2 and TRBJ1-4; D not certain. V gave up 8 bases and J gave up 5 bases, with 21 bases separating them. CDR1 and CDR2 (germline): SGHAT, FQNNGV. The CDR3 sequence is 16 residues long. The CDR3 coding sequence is TGTGCCAGCTCCCCCGGGGTGGCTTGGGAGAATGAAAAACTGTTTTTT. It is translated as CASSPGVAWENEKLFF.

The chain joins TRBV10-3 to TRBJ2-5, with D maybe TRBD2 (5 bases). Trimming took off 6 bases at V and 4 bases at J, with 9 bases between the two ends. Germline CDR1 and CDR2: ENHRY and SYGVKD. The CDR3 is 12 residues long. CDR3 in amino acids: CAISRERETQYF. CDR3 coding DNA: TGTGCCATCAGCCGGGAACGAGAGACCCAGTACTTC.

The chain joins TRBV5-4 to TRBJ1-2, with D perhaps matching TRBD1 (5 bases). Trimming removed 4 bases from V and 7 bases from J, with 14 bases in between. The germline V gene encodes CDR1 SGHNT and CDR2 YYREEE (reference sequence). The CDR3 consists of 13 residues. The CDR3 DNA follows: TGTGCCAGCAGCGCGGACCAGGGACGTGGCTACACCTTC. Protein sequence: CASSADQGRGYTF.

The CDR3 coding sequence is TGTGCCGCCGGGGGGATTAGGGAGACCCAGTACTTC. Its translation is CAAGGIRETQYF. V and J are TRBV7-2 and TRBJ2-5, with TRBD2 matching 7 bases. Looked up from germline, CDR1 is SGHTA and CDR2 is FQGNSA. CDR3 length: 12 amino acids. V shed 11 bases, J shed 5 bases, and the junction held 8 bases outside the gene matches.

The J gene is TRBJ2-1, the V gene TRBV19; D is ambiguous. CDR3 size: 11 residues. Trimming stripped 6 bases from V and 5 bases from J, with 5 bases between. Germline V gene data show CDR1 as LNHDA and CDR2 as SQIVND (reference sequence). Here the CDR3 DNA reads TGTGCCAGTAGCCAAGACAATGAGCAGTTCTTC. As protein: CASSQDNEQFF.

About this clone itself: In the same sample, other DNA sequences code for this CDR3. The CDR3 DNA reads as TGCGCCAGCAGCTTGGGCCAGGGAGCAGAGACCCAGTACTTC. Protein sequence: CASSLGQGAETQYF. The chain recombines TRBV5-1 with TRBJ2-5; D tentatively reads TRBD1 or TRBD2 (5 bases each). CDR1 is SGHRS and CDR2 is YFSETQ in the germline V gene. Trimming pared 0 bases from V and 4 bases from J, leaving 10 bases between. There are 14 residues in the CDR3.

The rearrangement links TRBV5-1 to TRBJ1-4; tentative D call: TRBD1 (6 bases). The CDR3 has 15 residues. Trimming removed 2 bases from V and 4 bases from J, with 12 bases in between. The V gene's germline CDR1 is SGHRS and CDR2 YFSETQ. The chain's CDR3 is CASSFTGLHNEKLFF. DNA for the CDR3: TGCGCCAGCAGCTTCACAGGGCTTCATAATGAAAAACTGTTTTTT.

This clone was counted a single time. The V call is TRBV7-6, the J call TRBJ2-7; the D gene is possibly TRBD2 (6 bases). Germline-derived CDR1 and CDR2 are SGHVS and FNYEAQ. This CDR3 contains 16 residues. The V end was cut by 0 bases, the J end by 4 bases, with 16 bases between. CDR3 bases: TGTGCCAGCAGCTTAGCGCTCGGGAGTGAAGCGTACGAGCAGTACTTC. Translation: CASSLALGSEAYEQYF.

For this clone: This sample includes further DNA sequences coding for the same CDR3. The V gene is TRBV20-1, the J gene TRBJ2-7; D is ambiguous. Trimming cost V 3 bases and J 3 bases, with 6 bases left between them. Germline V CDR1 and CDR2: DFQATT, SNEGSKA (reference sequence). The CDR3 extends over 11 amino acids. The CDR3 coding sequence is TGCAGTGCTAGTTCTAACTACGAGCAGTACTTC. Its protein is CSASSNYEQYF.

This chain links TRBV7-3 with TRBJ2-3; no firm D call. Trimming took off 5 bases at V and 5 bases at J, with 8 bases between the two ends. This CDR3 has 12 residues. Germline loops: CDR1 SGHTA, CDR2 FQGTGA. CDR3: CASSAGRDTQYF. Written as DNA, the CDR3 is TGTGCCAGCAGCGCCGGACGAGATACGCAGTATTTT.

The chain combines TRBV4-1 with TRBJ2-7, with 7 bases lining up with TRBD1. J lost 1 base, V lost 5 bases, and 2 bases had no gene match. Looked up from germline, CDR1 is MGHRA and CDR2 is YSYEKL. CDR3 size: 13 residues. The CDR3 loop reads CASSDRASYEQYF. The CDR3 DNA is TGCGCCAGCAGCGACAGGGCATCCTACGAGCAGTACTTC.

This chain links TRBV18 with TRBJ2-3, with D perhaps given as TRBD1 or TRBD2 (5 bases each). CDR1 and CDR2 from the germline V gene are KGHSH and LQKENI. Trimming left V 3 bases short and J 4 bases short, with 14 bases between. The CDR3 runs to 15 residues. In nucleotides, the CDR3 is TGTGCCAGCTCACCGTCGTTCGGGGCTGCAGATACGCAGTATTTT. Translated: CASSPSFGAADTQYF.